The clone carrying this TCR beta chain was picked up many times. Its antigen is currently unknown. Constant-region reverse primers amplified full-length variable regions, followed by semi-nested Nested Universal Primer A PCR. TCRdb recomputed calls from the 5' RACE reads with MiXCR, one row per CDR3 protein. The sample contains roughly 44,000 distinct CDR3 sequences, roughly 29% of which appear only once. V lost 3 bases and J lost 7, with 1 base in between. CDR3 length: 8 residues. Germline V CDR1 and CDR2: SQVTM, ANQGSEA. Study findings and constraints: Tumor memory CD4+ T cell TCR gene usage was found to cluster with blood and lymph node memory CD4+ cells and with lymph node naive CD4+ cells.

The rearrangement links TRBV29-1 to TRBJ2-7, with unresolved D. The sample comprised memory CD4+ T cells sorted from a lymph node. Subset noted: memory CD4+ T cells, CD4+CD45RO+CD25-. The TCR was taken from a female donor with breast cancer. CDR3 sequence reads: CSVEEQYF. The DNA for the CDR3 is TGCAGCGTTGAGGAGCAGTACTTC.